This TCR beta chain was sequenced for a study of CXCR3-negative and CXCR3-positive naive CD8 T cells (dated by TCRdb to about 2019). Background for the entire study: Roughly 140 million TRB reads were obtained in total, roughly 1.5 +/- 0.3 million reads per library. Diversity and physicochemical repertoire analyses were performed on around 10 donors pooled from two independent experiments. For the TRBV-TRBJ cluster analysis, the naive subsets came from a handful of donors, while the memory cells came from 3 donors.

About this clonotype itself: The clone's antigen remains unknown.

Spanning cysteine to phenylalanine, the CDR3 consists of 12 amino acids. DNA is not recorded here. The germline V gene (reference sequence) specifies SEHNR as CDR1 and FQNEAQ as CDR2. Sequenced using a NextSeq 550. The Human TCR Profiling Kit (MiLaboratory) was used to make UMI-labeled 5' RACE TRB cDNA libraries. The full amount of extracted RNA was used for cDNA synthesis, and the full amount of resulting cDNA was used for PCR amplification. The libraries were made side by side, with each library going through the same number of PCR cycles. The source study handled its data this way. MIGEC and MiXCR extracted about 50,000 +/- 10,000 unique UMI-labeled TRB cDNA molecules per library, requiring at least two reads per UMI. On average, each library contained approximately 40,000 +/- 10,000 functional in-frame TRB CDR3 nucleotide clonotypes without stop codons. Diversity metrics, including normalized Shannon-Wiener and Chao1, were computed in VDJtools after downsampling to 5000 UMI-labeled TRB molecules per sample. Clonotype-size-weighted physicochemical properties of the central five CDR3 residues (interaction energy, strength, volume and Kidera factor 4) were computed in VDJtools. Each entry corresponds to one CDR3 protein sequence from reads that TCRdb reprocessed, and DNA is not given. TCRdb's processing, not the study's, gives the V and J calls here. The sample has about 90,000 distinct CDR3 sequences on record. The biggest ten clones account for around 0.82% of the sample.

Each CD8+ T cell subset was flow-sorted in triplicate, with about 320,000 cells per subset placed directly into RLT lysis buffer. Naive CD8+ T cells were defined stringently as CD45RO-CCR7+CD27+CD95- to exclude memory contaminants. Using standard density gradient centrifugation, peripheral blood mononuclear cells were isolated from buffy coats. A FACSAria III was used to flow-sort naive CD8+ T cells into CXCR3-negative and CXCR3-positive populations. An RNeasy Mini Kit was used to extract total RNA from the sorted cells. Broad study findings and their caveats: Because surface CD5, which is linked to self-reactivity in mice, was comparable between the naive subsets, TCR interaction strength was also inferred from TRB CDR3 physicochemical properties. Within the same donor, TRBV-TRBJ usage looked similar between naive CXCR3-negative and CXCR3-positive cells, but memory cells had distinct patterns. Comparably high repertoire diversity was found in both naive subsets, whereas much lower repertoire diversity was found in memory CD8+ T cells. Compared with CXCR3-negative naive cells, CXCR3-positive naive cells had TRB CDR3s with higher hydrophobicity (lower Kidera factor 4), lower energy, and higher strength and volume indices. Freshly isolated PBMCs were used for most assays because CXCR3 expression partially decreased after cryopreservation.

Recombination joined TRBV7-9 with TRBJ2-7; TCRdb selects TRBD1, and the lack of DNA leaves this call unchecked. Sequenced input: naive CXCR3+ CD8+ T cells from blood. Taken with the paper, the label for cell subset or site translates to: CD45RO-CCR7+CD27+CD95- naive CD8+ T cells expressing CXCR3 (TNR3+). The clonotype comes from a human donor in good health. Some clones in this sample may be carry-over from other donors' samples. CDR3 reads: CASSSDRGEQYF.